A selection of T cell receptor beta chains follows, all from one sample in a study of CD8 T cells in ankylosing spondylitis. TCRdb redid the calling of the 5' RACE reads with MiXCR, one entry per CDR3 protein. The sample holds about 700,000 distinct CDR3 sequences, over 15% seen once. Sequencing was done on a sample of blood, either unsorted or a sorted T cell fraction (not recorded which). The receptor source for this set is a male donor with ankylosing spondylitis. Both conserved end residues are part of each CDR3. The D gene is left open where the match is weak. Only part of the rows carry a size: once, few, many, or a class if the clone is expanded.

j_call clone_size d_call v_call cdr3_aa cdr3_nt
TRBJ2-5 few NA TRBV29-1 CSVEGGRSETQYF TGCAGCGTCGAGGGGGGGAGGTCAGAGACCCAGTACTTC
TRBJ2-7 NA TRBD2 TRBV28 CASGPDGGTSYEQYF TGTGCCAGCGGACCAGACGGGGGGACCTCCTACGAGCAGTACTTC
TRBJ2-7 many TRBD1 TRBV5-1 CASSLRDRAYEQYF TGTGCCAGCAGCTTACGGGACAGGGCCTACGAGCAGTACTTC
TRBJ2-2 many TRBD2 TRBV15 CATSREGRDTGELFF TGTGCCACCAGCAGAGAAGGGAGGGACACCGGGGAGCTGTTTTTT
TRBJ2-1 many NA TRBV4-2 CASSQDSSGNEQFF TGTGCCAGCAGCCAAGATTCTTCCGGGAATGAGCAGTTCTTC
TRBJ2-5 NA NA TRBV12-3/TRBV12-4 CASSFDRGAGKTQYF TGTGCCAGCAGTTTCGATCGGGGGGCTGGGAAGACCCAGTACTTC
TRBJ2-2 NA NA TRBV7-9 CASSYSSNTGELFF TGTGCCAGCAGCTACTCGTCGAACACCGGGGAGCTGTTTTTT
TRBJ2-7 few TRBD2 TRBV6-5 CASSYQPLALAGVSEQYF TGTGCCAGCAGTTACCAACCCCTAGCCCTAGCGGGAGTCTCCGAGCAGTACTTC
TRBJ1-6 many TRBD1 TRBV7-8 CASSWGDSSDSPLHF TGTGCCAGCAGCTGGGGGGACAGCTCTGATTCACCCCTCCACTTT
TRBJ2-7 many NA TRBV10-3 CAISESVTAEQYF TGTGCCATCAGTGAGTCGGTTACAGCCGAGCAGTACTTC
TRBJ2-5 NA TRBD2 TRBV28 CASSQQGLAVGFVGETQYF TGTGCCAGCAGTCAGCAAGGACTAGCCGTGGGGTTCGTGGGGGAGACCCAGTACTTC
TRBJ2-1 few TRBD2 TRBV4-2 CASSQDWSSGSWAFF TGTGCCAGCAGCCAAGATTGGTCAAGCGGGAGTTGGGCGTTCTTC
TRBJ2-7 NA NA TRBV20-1 CSARSPGPPYEQYF TGCAGTGCTAGGAGTCCAGGGCCCCCCTACGAGCAGTACTTC
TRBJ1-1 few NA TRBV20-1 CSARAPRAAGAGNTEAFF TGCAGTGCTAGAGCCCCGCGAGCGGCGGGGGCAGGAAACACTGAAGCTTTCTTT
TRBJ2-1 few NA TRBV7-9 CASTVLNEQFF TGTGCCAGCACCGTCCTCAATGAGCAGTTCTTC
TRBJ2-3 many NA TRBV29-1 CSGTHGTDTQYF TGCAGCGGGACGCATGGCACAGATACGCAGTATTTT
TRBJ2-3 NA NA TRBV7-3 CASSILTSDTQYF TGTGCCAGCAGCATCCTAACTAGCGATACGCAGTATTTT
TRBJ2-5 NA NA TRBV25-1 CASSETETQYF TGTGCCAGCAGTGAAACCGAGACCCAGTACTTC
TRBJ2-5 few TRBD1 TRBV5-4 CASSLGGTGGPFVETQYF TGTGCCAGCAGCTTGGGGGGGACAGGGGGCCCTTTTGTGGAGACCCAGTACTTC
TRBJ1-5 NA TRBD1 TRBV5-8 CASSHGTGISNQPQHF TGTGCCAGCAGCCACGGGACAGGAATTAGCAATCAGCCCCAGCATTTT
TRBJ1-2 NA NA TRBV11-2 CASNWGDGYTF TGTGCCAGCAATTGGGGGGATGGCTACACCTTC
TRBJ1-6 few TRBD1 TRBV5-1 CASSSQGVNSPLHF TGCGCCAGCAGCTCACAGGGGGTGAATTCACCCCTCCACTTT
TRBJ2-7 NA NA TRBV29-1 CSVRLMSSYEQYF TGCAGCGTCCGACTGATGAGCTCCTACGAGCAGTACTTC
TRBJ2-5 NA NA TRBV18 CASSPGVVQETQYF TGTGCCAGCTCACCCGGTGTCGTCCAAGAGACCCAGTACTTC
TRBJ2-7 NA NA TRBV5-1 CASSSRQGRDEQYF TGCGCCAGCAGCTCTAGGCAGGGTCGCGACGAGCAGTACTTC
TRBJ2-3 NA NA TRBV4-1 CASSQETNFLDTQYF TGCGCCAGCAGCCAAGAGACCAATTTTCTTGATACGCAGTATTTT
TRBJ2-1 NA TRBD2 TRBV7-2 CASNQLLAASYNEQFF TGTGCCAGCAACCAACTTCTAGCGGCCTCCTACAATGAGCAGTTCTTC
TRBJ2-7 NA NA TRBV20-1 CSADGTRAYEQYF TGCAGTGCCGATGGAACGAGGGCCTACGAGCAGTACTTC
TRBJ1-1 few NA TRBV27 CASSPTGAFF TGTGCCAGCAGTCCCACCGGAGCTTTCTTT
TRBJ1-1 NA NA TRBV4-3 CASSQDAGYLGTEAFF TGCGCCAGCAGCCAAGATGCAGGGTACCTGGGGACTGAAGCTTTCTTT
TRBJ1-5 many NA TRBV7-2 CASSRNSNQPQHF TGTGCCAGCAGCCGTAATAGCAATCAGCCCCAGCATTTT
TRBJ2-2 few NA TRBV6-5 CASSYSWGGQVAGELFF TGTGCCAGCAGTTACTCCTGGGGGGGACAGGTCGCCGGGGAGCTGTTTTTT
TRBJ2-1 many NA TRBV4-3 CASSQVYGGRESEQFF TGCGCCAGCAGCCAAGTATACGGAGGCAGAGAGAGTGAGCAGTTCTTC
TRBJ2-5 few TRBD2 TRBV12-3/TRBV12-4 CASSFGLAGATGETQYF TGTGCCAGCAGTTTTGGACTAGCGGGGGCCACCGGTGAGACCCAGTACTTC
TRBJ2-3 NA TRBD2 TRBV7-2 CASSLVGLAGDTQYF TGTGCCAGCAGCTTAGTGGGACTAGCAGGGGATACGCAGTATTTT
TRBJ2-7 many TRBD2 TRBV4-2 CASSQVHLAGTYEQYF TGTGCCAGCAGCCAAGTCCATCTAGCGGGGACCTACGAGCAGTACTTC
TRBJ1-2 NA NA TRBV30 CACPAGHLANYGYTF TGTGCCTGCCCCGCGGGGCACCTAGCTAACTATGGCTACACCTTC
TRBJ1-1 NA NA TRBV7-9 CASRSQGDTEAFF TGTGCCAGCAGATCTCAGGGTGATACTGAAGCTTTCTTT
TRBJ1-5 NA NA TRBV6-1 CASSPWGEGNQPQHF TGTGCCAGCAGCCCCTGGGGGGAGGGAAATCAGCCCCAGCATTTT
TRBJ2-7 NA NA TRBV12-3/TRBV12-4 CASGYYPTREQYF TGTGCTAGCGGTTACTACCCAACTCGTGAGCAGTACTTC
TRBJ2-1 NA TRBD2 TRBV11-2 CASSLMGASGVYNEQFF TGTGCCAGCAGCTTAATGGGGGCTAGCGGGGTGTACAATGAGCAGTTCTTC
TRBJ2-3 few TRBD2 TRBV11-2 CASSSGGASGIVTDTQYF TGTGCCAGCAGCTCGGGTGGGGCTAGCGGGATTGTAACAGATACGCAGTATTTT
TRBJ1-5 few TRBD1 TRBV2 CASIRDRGRRVGNQPQHF TGTGCCAGCATCCGGGACAGGGGGCGACGGGTGGGCAATCAGCCCCAGCATTTT
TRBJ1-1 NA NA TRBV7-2 CASSPFNPTEAFF TGTGCCAGCAGCCCTTTTAACCCAACTGAAGCTTTCTTT
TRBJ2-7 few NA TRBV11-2 CATSPQGEVSYEQYF TGTGCCACCAGCCCACAGGGCGAGGTCTCCTACGAGCAGTACTTC
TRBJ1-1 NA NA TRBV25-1 CASRLTGGDTEAFF TGTGCCAGCAGGCTGACAGGCGGAGACACTGAAGCTTTCTTT
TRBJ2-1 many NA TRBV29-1 CSVEWGENHRNEQFF TGCAGCGTTGAATGGGGGGAGAACCACCGCAATGAGCAGTTCTTC
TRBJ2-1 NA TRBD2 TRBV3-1 CASKERDLYNEQFF TGTGCCAGCAAAGAGCGGGATCTCTACAATGAGCAGTTCTTC
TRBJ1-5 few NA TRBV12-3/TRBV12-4 CASSLVQGQPQHF TGTGCCAGCAGTTTAGTGCAGGGTCAGCCCCAGCATTTT
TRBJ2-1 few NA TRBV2 CASSGWGAYNEQFF TGTGCCAGCAGTGGCTGGGGGGCCTACAATGAGCAGTTCTTC
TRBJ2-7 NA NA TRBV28 CASSPIPPYEQYF TGTGCCAGCAGTCCCATTCCCCCCTACGAGCAGTACTTC
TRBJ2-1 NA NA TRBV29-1 CSVSTLANEQFF TGCAGCGTCAGTACCCTCGCCAATGAGCAGTTCTTC
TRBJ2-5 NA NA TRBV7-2 CASSLTGVLTTGETQYF TGTGCCAGCAGCTTGACCGGGGTCCTCACGACTGGAGAGACCCAGTACTTC